This entry lists 17 T cell receptor beta chains sequenced from one sample in a study of blood T cell repertoires in COVID-19. Sequencing used immunoSEQ multiplex PCR; TCRdb keeps in-frame clones, though not all of them. The data hold a few hundred thousand clones, with about 88% observed a single time. The source material was PBMCs or T cells enriched from blood (not recorded which). The receptor set was obtained from a woman in her late teens or twenties who had been exposed to COVID-19.

V is TRBV28 and J is TRBJ1-5; no reliable D call. The V gene's germline CDR1 is MDHEN and CDR2 SYDVKM. The CDR3 totals 12 residues. With 9 bases removed from V and 5 bases from J, the gap between germline ends came to 11 bases. Here the CDR3 reads CARETEYQPQHF. The CDR3 bases are TGTGCCAGGGAAACAGAATATCAGCCCCAGCATTTT.

V gene TRBV19 combines with J gene TRBJ1-1, with D unclear. CDR3 length: 13 amino acids. The V gene's germline CDR1 is LNHDA and CDR2 SQIVND (reference sequence). V dropped 7 bases and J dropped 3 bases, with 12 bases sitting between them. The chain's CDR3 is CASIESRDTEAFF. In nucleotides, the CDR3 is TGTGCCAGTATAGAGTCCCGGGACACTGAAGCTTTCTTT.

This rearrangement joins TRBV2 to TRBJ1-1, with no clear D. Germline CDR1 SNHLY, CDR2 FYNNEI. The CDR3 extends over 12 amino acids. V lost 4 bases, J lost 5 bases, and 8 bases lay in between. For the CDR3, the DNA is TGTGCCAGCAGTGCCCGGGGAACTGAAGCTTTCTTT. Amino acids: CASSARGTEAFF.

V and J are TRBV28 and TRBJ2-7, with 10 bases matching TRBD2. The germline V gene encodes CDR1 MDHEN and CDR2 SYDVKM. The CDR3 consists of 14 residues. V was clipped by 6 bases and J by 0 bases; unmatched bases: 2. CDR3 in amino acids: CASRGTSDSYEQYF. The CDR3 DNA follows: TGTGCCAGCAGAGGGACTAGCGACTCCTACGAGCAGTACTTC.

The rearrangement links TRBV18 to TRBJ1-3; D not certain. In germline, CDR1 is KGHSH, CDR2 LQKENI. V shed 3 bases and J shed 2 bases, with 11 bases lying between them. The CDR3 consists of 15 residues. CDR3 nucleotides: TGTGCCAGCTCACCGGGCAGGCTCGCTGGAAACACCATATATTTT. Its protein is CASSPGRLAGNTIYF.

This clone was recorded only once. This chain uses TRBV19 with TRBJ2-2; TRBD1 might be the D (5 bases). Germline V gives CDR1 LNHDA, CDR2 SQIVND (reference sequence). Trimming cost V 2 bases and J 0 bases, with 7 bases left between them. The CDR3 consists of 15 residues. The CDR3 region has the DNA TGTGCCAGTAGTATACAGGGCGCGAACACCGGGGAGCTGTTTTTT. Its translation: CASSIQGANTGELFF.

CDR3: CASSFGQGSGILTYNEQFF. The DNA of the CDR3 is TGTGCCAGCAGCTTTGGACAGGGAAGTGGTATACTTACCTACAATGAGCAGTTCTTC. This chain uses TRBV5-5 with TRBJ2-1, with TRBD1 matching over 8 bases. Trimming removed 2 bases from V and 2 bases from J; junction bases left unmatched: 15. Germline values: CDR1 SGHKS, CDR2 YYEKEE (reference sequence). The CDR3 covers 19 residues.

CDR3 residues: CASSSKIPGQGHEAFF. The DNA for the CDR3 is TGTGCCAGCTCATCTAAAATCCCGGGACAGGGCCATGAAGCTTTCTTT. This chain links TRBV18 with TRBJ1-1; 9 nucleotides agree with TRBD1. Germline CDR1 and CDR2: KGHSH and LQKENI. The CDR3 spans 16 residues. Germline trimming cut 5 bases from V and 7 bases from J; bases unmatched to any gene: 14.

The chain is built from TRBV7-2 and TRBJ2-5; D possibly corresponds to TRBD2 (5 bases). From germline, CDR1 is SGHTA and CDR2 FQGNSA. V was pared by 6 bases and J by 1 base, with 18 bases between. This CDR3 is built from 16 residues. As DNA, the CDR3 is TGTGCCAGCAGGCGTGGGGAGACCAGCACCCAAGAGACCCAGTACTTC. It codes for CASRRGETSTQETQYF.

The chain employs TRBV11-2 and TRBJ1-1; 7 bases fit TRBD1. The CDR3 consists of 16 residues. V gave up 6 bases and J gave up 0 bases; unmatched junction bases: 10. The germline gives CDR1 SGHAT, CDR2 FQNNGV. CDR3 coding DNA: TGTGCCAGCAGTCCCGGTCGGGGGACAGTGAACACTGAAGCTTTCTTT. Protein product: CASSPGRGTVNTEAFF. Combining the CDR3 with reference TRBV11-2 and TRBJ1-1 gives the whole variable domain EAGVAQSPRYKIIEKRQSVAFWCNPISGHATLYWYQQILGQGPKLLIQFQNNGVVDDSQLPKDRFSAERLKGVDSTLKIQPAKLEDSAVYLCASSPGRGTVNTEAFFGQGTRLTVV.

The genes are TRBV12-3 or TRBV12-4 and TRBJ1-2, with D possibly being TRBD1 (6 bases). The CDR3 is made up of 12 amino acids. Trimming left V 6 bases short and J 7 bases short, with 12 bases between. CDR3 region: CASSDPGVGYTF. CDR3 nucleotides: TGTGCCAGCAGCGACCCAGGGGTTGGCTACACCTTC.

V is TRBV28 and J is TRBJ1-5; D might be TRBD1 (6 bases). This CDR3 spans 16 amino acids. V shed 1 base and J shed 3 bases, with 13 bases lying between them. The V gene's germline CDR1 is MDHEN and CDR2 SYDVKM. CDR3 bases: TGTGCCAGCAGTTTATCCCCCACAGGGACCAATCAGCCCCAGCATTTT. It is translated as CASSLSPTGTNQPQHF. The full variable domain, its missing parts supplied by reference TRBV28 and TRBJ1-5, is DVKVTQSSRYLVKRTGEKVFLECVQDMDHENMFWYRQDPGLGLRLIYFSYDVKMKEKGDIPEGYSVSREKKERFSLILESASTNQTSMYLCASSLSPTGTNQPQHFGDGTRLSIL.

The chain combines TRBV6-1 with TRBJ2-7; tentative D call: TRBD1 (6 bases). V lost 3 bases to trimming and J lost 0 bases, with 12 bases between them. The germline CDR1 and CDR2 sequences are MNHNS and SASEGT. The CDR3 contains 15 residues. The chain's CDR3 is CASSELTGLSYEQYF. The CDR3 nucleotides read TGTGCCAGCAGTGAGCTGACAGGCCTCTCCTACGAGCAGTACTTC.

The chain links TRBV6-1 to TRBJ1-5; no clear D. V lost 0 bases and J 1 base, leaving 13 bases between the germline ends. This CDR3 spans 17 amino acids. Germline assignment: CDR1 MNHNS and CDR2 SASEGT. Here the CDR3 DNA reads TGTGCCAGCAGTGAAGCAAGTGGAACAGTCAGCAATCAGCCCCAGCATTTT. This translates into CASSEASGTVSNQPQHF.

The V call is TRBV9, the J call TRBJ2-2; 12 bases line up with TRBD2. Germline CDR1 SGDLS, CDR2 YYNGEE. V lost 2 bases to trimming and J lost 3 bases; unmatched junction nucleotides: 8. CDR3 length: 18 amino acids. Here the CDR3 reads CASSVPASGGADTGELFF. The DNA of the CDR3 is TGTGCCAGCAGCGTTCCCGCTAGCGGGGGGGCCGACACCGGGGAGCTGTTTTTT.

J is TRBJ2-7 and V is TRBV2; 7 bases match TRBD1. V lost 3 bases to trimming and J lost 2 bases; unmatched junction nucleotides: 10. This CDR3 contains 16 residues. Germline V gives CDR1 SNHLY, CDR2 FYNNEI. The CDR3 sequence is CASSDPRDRITYEQYF. Here the CDR3 DNA reads TGTGCCAGCAGTGACCCCCGGGACAGAATAACCTACGAGCAGTACTTC. The whole variable domain, filled in from reference TRBV2 and TRBJ2-7, reads EPEVTQTPSHQVTQMGQEVILRCVPISNHLYFYWYRQILGQKVEFLVSFYNNEISEKSEIFDDQFSVERPDGSNFTLKIRSTKLEDSAMYFCASSDPRDRITYEQYFGPGTRLTVT.

This clone was detected once. CDR3 coding DNA: TGTGCCAGCAGTTCCCCGGGACAGGGGAGCACAGTGCAGTACTTC. Protein product: CASSSPGQGSTVQYF. This rearrangement joins TRBV28 to TRBJ2-7; TRBD1 matches 10 bases. This CDR3 has 15 amino acids. Germline CDR1 is MDHEN and CDR2 is SYDVKM. The V segment lost 4 bases and the J segment 9 bases; nucleotides outside the gene matches: 12.